This is a list of T cell receptor beta chains from one sample in a study of T cell responses to AZD1222 COVID-19 vaccine. Repertoires were generated with immunoSEQ multiplex PCR, while TCRdb's copy carries only in-frame clones and drops some. The table shows 250,000 to 300,000 clones, with roughly 93% occurring only once. Material: peripheral blood, obtained 28 days after the second AZD1222 dose. The receptors here all came from an adult who received the AZD1222 COVID-19 vaccine. The CDR3 runs from the conserved cysteine through the conserved F or W. Fields, in order: V gene, J gene, CDR3 protein.

>TRBV4-3|TRBJ1-2
CASSQDLQARSYGYTF
>TRBV6-2/TRBV6-3|TRBJ1-1
CASSLSGQRMNTEAFF
>TRBV11-2|TRBJ1-3
CASSEGHSGNTIYF
>TRBV5-6|TRBJ1-4
CASSLYRDNEKLFF
>TRBV6-5|TRBJ2-2
CASRTLLTGELFF
>TRBV7-8|TRBJ2-7
CASSEREDPLFYEQYF
>TRBV19|TRBJ1-5
CATEEGQYNQPQHF
>TRBV7-3|TRBJ2-3
CASSAEGTADTQYF
>TRBV19|TRBJ2-3
CASRGGGLPDTQYF
>TRBV6-5|TRBJ1-1
CASSYSTGGGEAFF
>TRBV5-1|TRBJ2-7
CASSLGLAGGRTHEQYF
>TRBV5-6|TRBJ1-1
CASSSRGRGRRTEAFF
>TRBV19|TRBJ1-2
CASSTDRTLYGYTF
>TRBV24-1|TRBJ1-2
CATSGPGGGVYGYTF
>TRBV7-3|TRBJ2-1
CASSSGSSPSEQFF
>TRBV18|TRBJ1-5
CASSPGSDQPQHF
>TRBV3-1/TRBV3-2|TRBJ2-3
CASSQGGSGSTDTQYF
>TRBV7-3|TRBJ2-1
CASSLTSLAGNEQFF
>TRBV4-2|TRBJ2-1
CASSQAARGGAGGIYEQFF
>TRBV28|TRBJ1-5
CASSLMDRGNQPQHF
>TRBV4-2|TRBJ2-1
CASSQWDSKTYNEQFF
>TRBV5-1|TRBJ2-2
CASSFSGILEDGELFF
>TRBV3-1/TRBV3-2|TRBJ1-6
CASSQEYRGGSPLHF